Shown below are 4 T cell receptor beta chains from a single sample sequenced in a study of blood T cell repertoires in COVID-19. Profiled with immunoSEQ multiplex PCR; TCRdb holds only in-frame clones, not every one. The table lists under 55,000 clones, under 95% of them singletons, with under 4.5% in the top ten. The specimen was peripheral blood. The source of these receptors is a human donor in a cohort sampled during active COVID-19.

The chain carries TRBV21-1 and TRBJ2-3; TRBD2 was called by the table and not checked on the DNA. TRBV21-1 is assigned pseudogene status. The CDR3 is made up of 23 amino acids. DNA of the CDR3: TGTGCCAGCAGCAAAGTCAGTAGATGTCGATCAGACTTAGCGGGGGCCCAGCGGGATACGCAGTATTTT. This translates into CASSKVSRCRSDLAGAQRDTQYF.

This clone came up once. The V gene is TRBV24-1, the J gene TRBJ2-2, with 7 bases fitting TRBD1. Per the germline V gene, CDR1 is KGHDR and CDR2 is SFDVKD. This CDR3 is 17 amino acids long. V lost 4 bases and J lost 1; bases outside the gene matches: 8. The DNA for the CDR3 is TGTGCCACCAGTGACCGAGACAGGGTTCGGAACACCGGGGAGCTGTTTTTT. Translated, it gives CATSDRDRVRNTGELFF.

This chain connects TRBV5-1 to TRBJ1-2; D ambiguous. The CDR3 covers 15 residues. Trimming shortened V by 1 base and J by 9 bases, and 19 bases separated the two germline ends. Germline values: CDR1 SGHRS, CDR2 YFSETQ. The CDR3 spells CASSLTGLREHSYTF. CDR3 DNA: TGCGCCAGCAGCTTGACTGGATTACGGGAGCATAGCTACACCTTC.

The CDR3 nucleotides read TGTGCCACCAGAGTTTTGGTTGAGGCCACTGAAGCTTTCTTT. This translates into CATRVLVEATEAFF. The rearrangement joins TRBV15 to TRBJ1-1; D unresolved. The CDR3 contains 14 residues. Germline loops: CDR1 LNHNV, CDR2 YYDKDF (reference sequence). Deletions cut 6 bases from V and 4 bases from J, with 15 bases between.